This T cell receptor beta chain was obtained from a study of Ad26.COV2.S vaccination and SARS-CoV-2 variants (dated by TCRdb to about 2021). As for the study more broadly: Vaccine-arm donors came from COV1001, a multicentre, randomized, double-blind, placebo-controlled phase I-IIa trial of Ad26.COV2.S in healthy adults. Ad26.COV2.S was administered intramuscularly at 5 x 10^10 or 1 x 10^11 viral particles, either as a single shot or as two shots given 56 days apart. The specificity and breadth of SARS-CoV-2-reactive T cell receptors after Ad26.COV2.S vaccination were assessed by TCRbeta repertoire sequencing. The TCR-sequenced set comprised about 32 samples: some 19 Ad26.COV2.S vaccine recipients, 5 placebo recipients and 8 SARS-CoV-2 convalescent individuals. Trial participants were randomized into five groups of five: low-dose or high-dose Ad26.COV2.S given once or twice, or placebo on both occasions. Investigators remained blinded to trial group allocation during experiments and outcome assessment. What the study reported, not specific to this receptor: According to the authors, total T cell responses may have been underestimated by the TCR breadth and depth analyses. After vaccination, substantial breadth of spike-specific CD8+ and CD4+ T cell responses was reported. Vaccine and placebo recipients had comparable non-spike TCR breadth, which fits with the vaccine containing only spike. Ad26.COV2.S recipients had higher spike-specific TCR breadth than placebo recipients (P = 0.0014). The study lacked the statistical power to compare responses across vaccine doses or regimens.

The V end gives up 5 bases and the J end 4 bases, leaving 12 bases in the junction not matched to a gene. From a lookup of the germline V gene, CDR1 and CDR2 are MRHNA and SNTAGT. Inclusive of the bounding cysteine and phenylalanine, the CDR3 is 18 residues long. Kept here is only the CDR3 DNA, which spans 54 bases and is read in frame from base 1. The immunoSEQ Assay was used to sequence TCRbeta CDR3 regions. After extraction, genomic DNA underwent amplification by bias-controlled multiplex PCR, followed by high-throughput sequencing. Per the original workflow: Collapsing and filtering of sequences were performed to quantify the absolute abundance of each unique TCRbeta CDR3 region. T cell fraction was estimated by normalizing TCRbeta template counts to usable DNA, with usable DNA measured through amplification of reference genes found in all nucleated cells. Repertoire TCRs were annotated as SARS-CoV-2-specific when V gene, CDR3 amino acid sequence and J gene were exactly matched to a known reactive TCR set. MIRA supplied the reference SARS-CoV-2 TCR set, which was filtered for enrichment in COVID-19-positive ImmuneCODE repertoires so that public or cross-reactive TCRs were removed. Using the MIRA antigens, annotated TCRs were further analysed by specific ORF or by position within an ORF. Breadth was defined as the number of annotated unique rearrangements divided by the total number of unique productive rearrangements, and depth was defined as the summed frequency of the annotated unique rearrangements. Two-sided Wilcoxon rank-sum tests were used to compare TCR breadth between groups. Drawn from immuneACCESS, this table holds only the in-frame rearrangements with V and J called that TCRdb kept. Clones are partly lost; checked studies trace under half to an unresolved V gene and leave the rest unexplained. From that table come the V and J calls and clone size; the DNA was used to work out D and trimming. In this sample the table shows about half a million clones, about nine tenths of which occur a single time. About 1.5% of the sample belongs to the ten largest clones.

This sample's treatment or condition label indicates: some 20 received Ad26.COV2.S at low or high dose, single or two shots; five or six received placebo; per-sample allocation not given. For vaccine and placebo recipients, the sequenced repertoires came from samples collected on day 63 after the first injection. In Cohort 1b, roughly 26 adults aged 18-55 years were enrolled at a single site in Boston, USA, between 29 July and 7 August 2020. Ad26.COV2.S was a replication-incompetent adenovirus type 26 vector expressing a prefusion-stabilized SARS-CoV-2 spike protein from the original Wuhan strain. Regarding this clone: Its cognate antigen has yet to be identified. Base qualities were left out, and no much larger clone turns up one base away.

The sequencing here drew on peripheral blood, taken in a trial of Ad26.COV2.S vaccine versus placebo. The receptor was derived from a person aged 18-65 years who received the Ad26.COV2.S COVID-19 vaccine or a placebo. This chain is built from TRBV6-4 and TRBJ2-6, and TRBD1 matches 9 of the central bases. The CDR3 corresponds to CASSKIRDRVAGANVLTF. The nucleotides are TGTGCCAGCAGTAAAATCCGGGACAGGGTAGCAGGGGCCAACGTCCTGACTTTC.